This TCR beta chain comes out of a study of PD-1 blockade in classical Hodgkin lymphoma. Study background: Patients were administered nivolumab (3 mg/kg intravenously) every 2 weeks. Study-wide points: TCR diversity rose significantly by C4D1 in CD4+ but not CD8+ cells.

Time point reported: cycle 4 day 1 (C4D1), after five to seven weeks of nivolumab. All patients relapsed after autologous stem cell transplantation, and brentuximab vedotin exposure varied. Under best response, outcomes were complete response, partial response or progressive disease. The CDR3 sequence is 16 residues long. The V gene lost 4 bases and the J gene lost 0 bases, with 14 bases spanning the gap. From germline, CDR1 is SGHRS and CDR2 YFSETQ. This clone was detected a few times. Its target is not known. Only in-frame clones appear in the TCRdb table, and some are missing; sequencing was by immunoSEQ multiplex PCR. The sample has 50,000 to 65,000 clones; 87% are singletons.

The source was peripheral blood mononuclear cells (PBMCs), collected before the fourth cycle of nivolumab. This chain uses TRBV5-1 with TRBJ2-1, with D tentatively TRBD1 (6 bases). The sequence was collected from a human donor with classical Hodgkin lymphoma. In DNA form, the CDR3 reads TGCGCCAGCAGCCTTACCGGGACAAGCTCCTACAATGAGCAGTTCTTC. Residues: CASSLTGTSSYNEQFF.